These T cell receptor beta chains were read from a single sample in a study of blood T cell repertoires in COVID-19. The table came from immunoSEQ multiplex PCR; TCRdb's copy has only in-frame clones and leaves some out. Of around 35,000 clones listed, 81% were seen once; the top ten hold approximately 3.4%. The material sequenced was peripheral blood. Every receptor here comes from a man in his 70s with COVID-19, enrolled during active disease. Each CDR3 is given with its conserved first and last residue. Fields, in order: clone size, V gene, J gene, D gene, CDR3 DNA, CDR3 protein. D genes are given only for firm matches. Expanded clones are given a class, and other clones once, few, many or no size at all.

size: NA
V: TRBV5-4
J: TRBJ2-6
D: TRBD2
DNA: TGTGCCAGCAGCTTGAGAGCGGGAGGGCCTGGGGCCAACGTCCTGACTTTC
CDR3: CASSLRAGGPGANVLTF

size: NA
V: TRBV18
J: TRBJ2-1
D: NA
DNA: TGTGCCAGCTCACCACCCCCCAGGGAAGGCGAGTTCTTC
CDR3: CASSPPPREGEFF

size: few
V: TRBV5-1
J: TRBJ2-7
D: NA
DNA: TGCGCCAGCAACCTGGGAGACTACGAGCAGTACTTC
CDR3: CASNLGDYEQYF

size: NA
V: TRBV28
J: TRBJ1-2
D: NA
DNA: TGTGCCAGCAGTCCAAGTCTCGGGTTTTATGGCTACACCTTC
CDR3: CASSPSLGFYGYTF

size: NA
V: TRBV7-2
J: TRBJ2-7
D: TRBD1
DNA: TGTGCCAGCAGCTTAGTAGGACAGGCCATCCGGGGAGAGCAGTACTTC
CDR3: CASSLVGQAIRGEQYF

size: NA
V: TRBV15
J: TRBJ1-5
D: NA
DNA: TGTGCCACCAGCAGATCGTCAGGAGGTCAGCCCCAGCATTTT
CDR3: CATSRSSGGQPQHF

size: NA
V: TRBV7-6
J: TRBJ1-1
D: TRBD1
DNA: TGTGCCAGCAGCTCGGGACAGGGCCACACTGAAGCTTTCTTT
CDR3: CASSSGQGHTEAFF

size: once
V: TRBV15
J: TRBJ2-2
D: TRBD2
DNA: TGTGCCACCAGATCCGGGAGGGACACCGGGGAGCTGTTTTTT
CDR3: CATRSGRDTGELFF

size: NA
V: TRBV2
J: TRBJ1-5
D: NA
DNA: TGTGCCAGCAGTAAACAGGGTTCCAATCAGCCCCAGCATTTT
CDR3: CASSKQGSNQPQHF

size: NA
V: TRBV11-3
J: TRBJ2-7
D: TRBD2
DNA: TGTGCCAGCAGCTTTAGCGGGACGGAGAACTACGAGCAGTACTTC
CDR3: CASSFSGTENYEQYF

size: NA
V: TRBV2
J: TRBJ1-1
D: NA
DNA: TGTGCCAGCAACGGACAGCCGAACACTGAAGCTTTCTTT
CDR3: CASNGQPNTEAFF

size: few
V: TRBV20-1
J: TRBJ2-7
D: NA
DNA: TGCAGTGCTAGTGACGGCGGCACCTACGAGCAGTACTTC
CDR3: CSASDGGTYEQYF

size: NA
V: TRBV28
J: TRBJ1-6
D: NA
DNA: TGTGCCAGCACCGGGGGGAGCTCCTATAATTCACCCCTCCACTTT
CDR3: CASTGGSSYNSPLHF

size: NA
V: TRBV28
J: TRBJ2-7
D: NA
DNA: TGTGCCAGCAGTTCTGTGACAGGAGACATCTACCTCTACGAGCAGTACTTC
CDR3: CASSSVTGDIYLYEQYF

size: few
V: TRBV27
J: TRBJ1-1
D: NA
DNA: TGTGCCAGCAGCGAAGGGGGCACTGAAGCTTTCTTT
CDR3: CASSEGGTEAFF

size: NA
V: TRBV10-1
J: TRBJ1-1
D: TRBD1
DNA: TGCGCCAGCAGTGGAAGACAGGGGGCTTTTGGGAACACTGAAGCTTTCTTT
CDR3: CASSGRQGAFGNTEAFF

size: NA
V: TRBV27
J: TRBJ2-6
D: NA
DNA: TGTGCCACTTCCCCCTCTTTTGAGCCCAACGTCCTGACTTTC
CDR3: CATSPSFEPNVLTF

size: NA
V: TRBV3-1/TRBV3-2
J: TRBJ2-4
D: NA
DNA: TGTGCCAGCAGGCCCGATTTTGTCGGTCTAGCCAAAAACATTCAGTACTTC
CDR3: CASRPDFVGLAKNIQYF

size: NA
V: TRBV6-5
J: TRBJ2-2
D: NA
DNA: TGTGCCAGCAGCAGGGACACCGGGGAGCTGTTTTTT
CDR3: CASSRDTGELFF

size: NA
V: TRBV7-8
J: TRBJ1-2
D: NA
DNA: TGTGCCAGCAGCTTAGGGGGGGGCCCTGGCTACACCTTC
CDR3: CASSLGGGPGYTF

size: NA
V: TRBV7-2
J: TRBJ2-2
D: NA
DNA: TGTGCCAGCAGCTTAACTAGCAGTCCGGGGACCGGGGAGCTGTTTTTT
CDR3: CASSLTSSPGTGELFF

size: NA
V: TRBV7-2
J: TRBJ1-2
D: NA
DNA: TGTGCCAGCAGCTCCACCTTGACAGCTCACTATGGCTACACCTTC
CDR3: CASSSTLTAHYGYTF

size: NA
V: TRBV27
J: TRBJ2-7
D: TRBD1
DNA: TGTGCCAGCAGACTACAGGGACAGGTCTCCTACGAGCAGTACTTC
CDR3: CASRLQGQVSYEQYF

size: NA
V: TRBV3-1/TRBV3-2
J: TRBJ2-1
D: TRBD2
DNA: TGTGCCAGCAGCCTGCTAGCGGGAGTTCTTCAGTTCTTC
CDR3: CASSLLAGVLQFF

size: NA
V: TRBV5-1
J: TRBJ2-7
D: NA
DNA: TGCGCCAGCAGCTTGGACAGGGCGGGGGTCTACGAGCAGTACTTC
CDR3: CASSLDRAGVYEQYF

size: once
V: TRBV10-3
J: TRBJ1-5
D: NA
DNA: TGTGCCATCAGTGAGGTGGGGGCTCGTCAGCCCCAGCATTTT
CDR3: CAISEVGARQPQHF

size: NA
V: TRBV24-1
J: TRBJ2-2
D: NA
DNA: TGTGCCACCAGTGAACAGACAACAGGGAACACCGGGGAGCTGTTTTTT
CDR3: CATSEQTTGNTGELFF

size: NA
V: TRBV10-3
J: TRBJ1-5
D: NA
DNA: TGTGCCATCAGTTCGGGGATCAATCAGCCCCAGCATTTT
CDR3: CAISSGINQPQHF

size: NA
V: TRBV13
J: TRBJ2-7
D: NA
DNA: TGTGCCAGCAGCTTAGGCCTATCCTACGAGCAGTACTTC
CDR3: CASSLGLSYEQYF

size: NA
V: TRBV7-8
J: TRBJ2-7
D: NA
DNA: TGTGCCAGCAGACCAGGGGTTTTCTACGAGCAGTACTTC
CDR3: CASRPGVFYEQYF

size: NA
V: TRBV18
J: TRBJ1-1
D: NA
DNA: TGTGCCAGCCAAGAGGGGGTAGAGTACGGGGCTTTCTTT
CDR3: CASQEGVEYGAFF

size: NA
V: TRBV12-5
J: TRBJ1-1
D: NA
DNA: TGTGCTAGTGGCCTAGAAGAGAACACTGAAGCTTTCTTT
CDR3: CASGLEENTEAFF

size: NA
V: TRBV25-1
J: TRBJ1-5
D: NA
DNA: TGTGCCAGCAGTGAAGCAGGGAATCAGCCCCAGCATTTT
CDR3: CASSEAGNQPQHF

size: NA
V: TRBV5-6
J: TRBJ1-2
D: NA
DNA: TGTGCCAGCAGCTTCGGGAGCTATGGCTACACCTTC
CDR3: CASSFGSYGYTF

size: NA
V: TRBV9
J: TRBJ1-6
D: TRBD1
DNA: TGTGCCAGCAGCGGGACAGGGAGCGGGTCACCCCTCCACTTT
CDR3: CASSGTGSGSPLHF

size: NA
V: TRBV27
J: TRBJ2-7
D: NA
DNA: TGTGCCAGCAGTAGACGAGGGAACTACGAGCAGTACTTC
CDR3: CASSRRGNYEQYF

size: NA
V: TRBV19
J: TRBJ1-5
D: NA
DNA: TGTGCCAGTAGTATGGGGCAGCTCAATCAGCCCCAGCATTTT
CDR3: CASSMGQLNQPQHF

size: NA
V: TRBV10-3
J: TRBJ2-2
D: TRBD2
DNA: TGTGCCATCAGTGTAGCGGGAGGTCGCACCGGGGAGCTGTTTTTT
CDR3: CAISVAGGRTGELFF

size: NA
V: TRBV18
J: TRBJ1-4
D: TRBD1
DNA: TGTGCCAGCTCACCTAGGACAGGAGTCGGAGCAACTAATGAAAAACTGTTTTTT
CDR3: CASSPRTGVGATNEKLFF

size: NA
V: TRBV11-3
J: TRBJ2-1
D: TRBD1
DNA: TGTGCCAGCAGCTTAGATGGACAGGGGTACTACAATGAGCAGTTCTTC
CDR3: CASSLDGQGYYNEQFF